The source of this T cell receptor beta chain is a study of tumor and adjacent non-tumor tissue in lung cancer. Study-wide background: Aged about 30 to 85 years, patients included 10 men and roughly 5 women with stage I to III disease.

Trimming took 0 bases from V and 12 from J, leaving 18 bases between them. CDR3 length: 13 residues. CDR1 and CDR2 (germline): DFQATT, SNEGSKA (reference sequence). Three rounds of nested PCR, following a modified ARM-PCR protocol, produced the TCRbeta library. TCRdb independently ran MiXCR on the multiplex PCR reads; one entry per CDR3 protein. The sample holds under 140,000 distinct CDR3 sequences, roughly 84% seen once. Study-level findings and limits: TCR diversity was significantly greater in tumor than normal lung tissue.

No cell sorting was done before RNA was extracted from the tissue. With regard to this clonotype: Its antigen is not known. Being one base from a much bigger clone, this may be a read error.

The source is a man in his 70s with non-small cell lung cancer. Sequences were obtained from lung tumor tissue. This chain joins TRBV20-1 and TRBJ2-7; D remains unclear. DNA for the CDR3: TGCAGTGCTAGAGATGAAGCATCGGGCTGTTCGTACTTC. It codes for CSARDEASGCSYF.